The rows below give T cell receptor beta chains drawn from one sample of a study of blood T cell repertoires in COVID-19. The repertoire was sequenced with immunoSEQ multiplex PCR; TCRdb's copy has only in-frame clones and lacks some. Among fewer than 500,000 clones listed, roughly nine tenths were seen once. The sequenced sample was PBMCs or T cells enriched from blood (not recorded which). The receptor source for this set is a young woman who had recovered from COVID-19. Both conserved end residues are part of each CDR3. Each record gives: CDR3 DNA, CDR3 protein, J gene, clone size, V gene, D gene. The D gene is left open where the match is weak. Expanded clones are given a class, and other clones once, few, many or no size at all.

CDR3nt: TGTGCCAGCAGCCATGGCCACAGGGGGCAGGACACTGAAGCTTTCTTT
CDR3aa: CASSHGHRGQDTEAFF
j_gene: TRBJ1-1
abundance: NA
v_gene: TRBV4-2
d_gene: TRBD1

CDR3nt: TGTGCCAGCAGCTTTCAGGGGGAGAGGCAGCCCCAGCATTTT
CDR3aa: CASSFQGERQPQHF
j_gene: TRBJ1-5
abundance: NA
v_gene: TRBV5-4
d_gene: TRBD1

CDR3nt: TGTGCCAGCAGTTTCCGGGGGGTGACGCAGTATTTT
CDR3aa: CASSFRGVTQYF
j_gene: TRBJ2-3
abundance: NA
v_gene: TRBV12-3/TRBV12-4
d_gene: TRBD2

CDR3nt: TGTGCCAGCAGCCTAGGGGGGGACCAAGAGACCCAGTACTTC
CDR3aa: CASSLGGDQETQYF
j_gene: TRBJ2-5
abundance: NA
v_gene: TRBV11-3
d_gene: NA

CDR3nt: TGTGCCAGCAGCTTAGCCGGCGGGGAGTCCTACAATGAGCAGTTCTTC
CDR3aa: CASSLAGGESYNEQFF
j_gene: TRBJ2-1
abundance: once
v_gene: TRBV7-9
d_gene: NA

CDR3nt: TGTGCCTGGTCCATGAACACTGAAGCTTTCTTT
CDR3aa: CAWSMNTEAFF
j_gene: TRBJ1-1
abundance: NA
v_gene: TRBV30
d_gene: NA

CDR3nt: TGTGCCAGCAGTGTCGGGGAGGACGAGCAGTACTTC
CDR3aa: CASSVGEDEQYF
j_gene: TRBJ2-7
abundance: few
v_gene: TRBV2
d_gene: NA

CDR3nt: TGTGCCAGCAGCCGACAGGGGGCGGAAGGTCGCTACACCTTC
CDR3aa: CASSRQGAEGRYTF
j_gene: TRBJ1-2
abundance: NA
v_gene: TRBV3-1/TRBV3-2
d_gene: TRBD1

CDR3nt: TGTGCCAGCAGTTTAGGCAGGGAAGGGGCCCAGCATTTT
CDR3aa: CASSLGREGAQHF
j_gene: TRBJ1-5
abundance: NA
v_gene: TRBV12-3/TRBV12-4
d_gene: NA

CDR3nt: TGTGCCAGCAGTTCCAGGGGCGAGAATGAAAAACTGTTTTTT
CDR3aa: CASSSRGENEKLFF
j_gene: TRBJ1-4
abundance: NA
v_gene: TRBV6-5
d_gene: NA

CDR3nt: TGTGCCAGCAGCCAAGGTTCTAGCGGGGTAGGGGCCAACGTCCTGACTTTC
CDR3aa: CASSQGSSGVGANVLTF
j_gene: TRBJ2-6
abundance: NA
v_gene: TRBV3-1/TRBV3-2
d_gene: TRBD2

CDR3nt: TGTGCCAGCAGTGGGATTAGCGGGGGGGCCGTTCATGAGCAGTTCTTC
CDR3aa: CASSGISGGAVHEQFF
j_gene: TRBJ2-1
abundance: NA
v_gene: TRBV11-2
d_gene: TRBD2

CDR3nt: TGTGCCTGGAGTGTAGGAGGGGGCAAAAGAAACACCATATATTTT
CDR3aa: CAWSVGGGKRNTIYF
j_gene: TRBJ1-3
abundance: NA
v_gene: TRBV30
d_gene: TRBD1

CDR3nt: TGTGCCGGTACGGGACAGACTTATGGCTACACCTTC
CDR3aa: CAGTGQTYGYTF
j_gene: TRBJ1-2
abundance: NA
v_gene: TRBV2
d_gene: TRBD1

CDR3nt: TGTGCCAGCAGCTTATCGGTTTCGGCGGGTCAAGAGACCCAGTACTTC
CDR3aa: CASSLSVSAGQETQYF
j_gene: TRBJ2-5
abundance: NA
v_gene: TRBV7-2
d_gene: NA

CDR3nt: TGTGCCAGCAGCTTAGCCCTTCCCCACGGCGAGCAGTACTTC
CDR3aa: CASSLALPHGEQYF
j_gene: TRBJ2-7
abundance: NA
v_gene: TRBV7-9
d_gene: NA

CDR3nt: TGTGCCAGCAGCTCCCGACTAGCGGGGGCTCATGAGCAGTTCTTC
CDR3aa: CASSSRLAGAHEQFF
j_gene: TRBJ2-1
abundance: NA
v_gene: TRBV7-6
d_gene: TRBD2

CDR3nt: TGTGCCAGCAGCCGGGACAGCGGTTCAGGAGACGAGCAGTACTTC
CDR3aa: CASSRDSGSGDEQYF
j_gene: TRBJ2-7
abundance: NA
v_gene: TRBV7-9
d_gene: TRBD1

CDR3nt: TGTGCCACCAGCAGAGTCCGGGACAACAATGAGCAGTTCTTC
CDR3aa: CATSRVRDNNEQFF
j_gene: TRBJ2-1
abundance: NA
v_gene: TRBV15
d_gene: NA

CDR3nt: TGTGCCAGCAGCCAATCCGGGGACTCCTACGAGCAGTACTTC
CDR3aa: CASSQSGDSYEQYF
j_gene: TRBJ2-7
abundance: NA
v_gene: TRBV3-1/TRBV3-2
d_gene: NA

CDR3nt: TGTGCCATCAGTGAGTCTACAGGGACTAATGAAAAACTGTTTTTT
CDR3aa: CAISESTGTNEKLFF
j_gene: TRBJ1-4
abundance: NA
v_gene: TRBV10-3
d_gene: NA

CDR3nt: TGTGCCAGCAGTGAATGGCCTAGAGGGGAGACCCAGTACTTC
CDR3aa: CASSEWPRGETQYF
j_gene: TRBJ2-5
abundance: few
v_gene: TRBV6-1
d_gene: NA

CDR3nt: TGTGCCAGCAGCGTAGGACAGTTTTCAACTAATGAAAAACTGTTTTTT
CDR3aa: CASSVGQFSTNEKLFF
j_gene: TRBJ1-4
abundance: NA
v_gene: TRBV9
d_gene: NA

CDR3nt: TGTGCCAGTCTTCAGGGGGCTCACCGTTCCAACACTGAAGCTTTCTTT
CDR3aa: CASLQGAHRSNTEAFF
j_gene: TRBJ1-1
abundance: NA
v_gene: TRBV19
d_gene: TRBD1

CDR3nt: TGTGCTAGTGGCCCTATAGACGGGGACAATGAGCAGTTCTTC
CDR3aa: CASGPIDGDNEQFF
j_gene: TRBJ2-1
abundance: NA
v_gene: TRBV12-5
d_gene: NA

CDR3nt: TGTGCCACCCTGTCCGGGACAGGGACCAACACCGGGGAGCTGTTTTTT
CDR3aa: CATLSGTGTNTGELFF
j_gene: TRBJ2-2
abundance: once
v_gene: TRBV28
d_gene: TRBD1

CDR3nt: TGTGCCAGCAGCTTAGGTCGGACAGGGACCACTGAAGCTTTCTTT
CDR3aa: CASSLGRTGTTEAFF
j_gene: TRBJ1-1
abundance: NA
v_gene: TRBV11-2
d_gene: TRBD1

CDR3nt: TGTGCCAGCAGTTCGACCCCGGGAGGACAGCCCCAGCATTTT
CDR3aa: CASSSTPGGQPQHF
j_gene: TRBJ1-5
abundance: NA
v_gene: TRBV27
d_gene: NA

CDR3nt: TGCGCCAGCAGCCCCGGGAGGACGAGCTCTGGAAACACCATATATTTT
CDR3aa: CASSPGRTSSGNTIYF
j_gene: TRBJ1-3
abundance: NA
v_gene: TRBV5-1
d_gene: NA

CDR3nt: TGTGCCAGCAGTGAAAGGGATGGTGGGAGCACTGAAGCTTTCTTT
CDR3aa: CASSERDGGSTEAFF
j_gene: TRBJ1-1
abundance: NA
v_gene: TRBV6-1
d_gene: NA

CDR3nt: TGTGCCAGCAGTTCCCTTGGGCCCCGAGAGACCCAGTACTTC
CDR3aa: CASSSLGPRETQYF
j_gene: TRBJ2-5
abundance: NA
v_gene: TRBV27
d_gene: NA

CDR3nt: TGTGCCTGGAGGGGAGGTCAGCATCAGCCCCAGCATTTT
CDR3aa: CAWRGGQHQPQHF
j_gene: TRBJ1-5
abundance: once
v_gene: TRBV30
d_gene: NA

CDR3nt: TGTGCCAGCAGCCAAGTTGGGACAGGGGTTAATTCACCCCTCCACTTT
CDR3aa: CASSQVGTGVNSPLHF
j_gene: TRBJ1-6
abundance: NA
v_gene: TRBV3-1/TRBV3-2
d_gene: TRBD1

CDR3nt: TGTGCCAGCAGCCCCGAGGGGGACAGGAACACAGATACGCAGTATTTT
CDR3aa: CASSPEGDRNTDTQYF
j_gene: TRBJ2-3
abundance: NA
v_gene: TRBV4-2
d_gene: TRBD1

CDR3nt: TGTGCCAGCAGCTCGCAACCGCGGGCAGAAGAGACCCAGTACTTC
CDR3aa: CASSSQPRAEETQYF
j_gene: TRBJ2-5
abundance: NA
v_gene: TRBV7-9
d_gene: NA

CDR3nt: TGTGCCAGCACCTCAAGGTGGCAGGGGGCGAAAGATACGCAGTATTTT
CDR3aa: CASTSRWQGAKDTQYF
j_gene: TRBJ2-3
abundance: NA
v_gene: TRBV7-3
d_gene: TRBD1

CDR3nt: TGTGCCAGCAGTCTGAGTCCTGGACACCAACTCGGGGAGCTGTTTTTT
CDR3aa: CASSLSPGHQLGELFF
j_gene: TRBJ2-2
abundance: NA
v_gene: TRBV7-2
d_gene: NA

CDR3nt: TGCGCCAGCAGGTTAGACAGGGAATCAGAAGCTTTCTTT
CDR3aa: CASRLDRESEAFF
j_gene: TRBJ1-1
abundance: NA
v_gene: TRBV10-2
d_gene: TRBD1

CDR3nt: TGTGCCAGCAGCCCGAGACGGGACTCCTACGAGCAGTACTTC
CDR3aa: CASSPRRDSYEQYF
j_gene: TRBJ2-7
abundance: NA
v_gene: TRBV7-8
d_gene: NA

CDR3nt: TGCGCCAGCAGCCGTCGGACAGGGGGTAATTCACCCCTCCACTTT
CDR3aa: CASSRRTGGNSPLHF
j_gene: TRBJ1-6
abundance: NA
v_gene: TRBV4-1
d_gene: TRBD1

CDR3nt: TGTGCCAGTAGCCAAGCCGCTTCTAACTATGGCTACACCTTC
CDR3aa: CASSQAASNYGYTF
j_gene: TRBJ1-2
abundance: once
v_gene: TRBV19
d_gene: NA

CDR3nt: TGTGCCAGCAGCCACAATGTGGTTTCCTCTGGAAACACCATATATTTT
CDR3aa: CASSHNVVSSGNTIYF
j_gene: TRBJ1-3
abundance: NA
v_gene: TRBV7-9
d_gene: NA

CDR3nt: TGTGCCAGCAGTGAAAGGGCAGGGGGCGCAGGTTCACCCCTCCACTTT
CDR3aa: CASSERAGGAGSPLHF
j_gene: TRBJ1-6
abundance: NA
v_gene: TRBV25-1
d_gene: TRBD1

CDR3nt: TGTGCCAGCAGCACTTTCTACGAGCAGTACTTC
CDR3aa: CASSTFYEQYF
j_gene: TRBJ2-7
abundance: NA
v_gene: TRBV7-9
d_gene: NA

CDR3nt: TGCAGTGGCAGGGACTATGGAGCCCAGTACTTC
CDR3aa: CSGRDYGAQYF
j_gene: TRBJ2-5
abundance: NA
v_gene: TRBV20-1
d_gene: TRBD2

CDR3nt: TGTGCCAGCAGCTTACGGACTAGCGGGGGGACTAACACAGATACGCAGTATTTT
CDR3aa: CASSLRTSGGTNTDTQYF
j_gene: TRBJ2-3
abundance: NA
v_gene: TRBV5-4
d_gene: TRBD2

CDR3nt: TGTGCCTGGAGTGAGGGGACAGGGCTAAATGAAAAACTGTTTTTT
CDR3aa: CAWSEGTGLNEKLFF
j_gene: TRBJ1-4
abundance: NA
v_gene: TRBV30
d_gene: TRBD1

CDR3nt: TGTGCCAGCAGCTTCCCTTTTCGACAGGGCTCCTACGAGCAGTACTTC
CDR3aa: CASSFPFRQGSYEQYF
j_gene: TRBJ2-7
abundance: NA
v_gene: TRBV7-2
d_gene: TRBD1

CDR3nt: TGCGCCAGCAGCTTGGTTGGAGGGAGTTCCAACTATGGCTACACCTTC
CDR3aa: CASSLVGGSSNYGYTF
j_gene: TRBJ1-2
abundance: NA
v_gene: TRBV5-1
d_gene: NA

CDR3nt: TGTGCCAGCTTTCCTCCGGGACAAGGGAAGGATACGCAGTATTTT
CDR3aa: CASFPPGQGKDTQYF
j_gene: TRBJ2-3
abundance: NA
v_gene: TRBV5-8
d_gene: NA

CDR3nt: TGTGCCAGCAGCTTAGAACGGCGAGGGGATACGCAGTATTTT
CDR3aa: CASSLERRGDTQYF
j_gene: TRBJ2-3
abundance: NA
v_gene: TRBV7-2
d_gene: NA

CDR3nt: TGTGCCAGCGGCGGCGGGGGGCCCCTTTCTAGCTCCTACAATGAGCAGTTCTTC
CDR3aa: CASGGGGPLSSSYNEQFF
j_gene: TRBJ2-1
abundance: NA
v_gene: TRBV2
d_gene: TRBD2

CDR3nt: TGTGCCAGCAGTCCTATAGGACTAAACAACTATGGCTACACCTTC
CDR3aa: CASSPIGLNNYGYTF
j_gene: TRBJ1-2
abundance: few
v_gene: TRBV5-6
d_gene: NA

CDR3nt: TGTGCCAGCAGTTTGGTTCGCGGGGACCAAGAGACCCAGTACTTC
CDR3aa: CASSLVRGDQETQYF
j_gene: TRBJ2-5
abundance: few
v_gene: TRBV27
d_gene: NA

CDR3nt: TGTGCCAGCAGCACGGGAGGGGGGGGCAGAAATGAGCAGTTCTTC
CDR3aa: CASSTGGGGRNEQFF
j_gene: TRBJ2-1
abundance: NA
v_gene: TRBV5-4
d_gene: TRBD2

CDR3nt: TGTGCCACCAGTGCTGGACACCGCAATGAGCAGTTCTTC
CDR3aa: CATSAGHRNEQFF
j_gene: TRBJ2-1
abundance: NA
v_gene: TRBV24-1
d_gene: NA

CDR3nt: TGTGCTAGTGGTTTGGTAGGGAATGGGACAGATTCCCTTGGCTACACCTTC
CDR3aa: CASGLVGNGTDSLGYTF
j_gene: TRBJ1-2
abundance: NA
v_gene: TRBV12-5
d_gene: TRBD1

CDR3nt: TGTGCCAGCAGCTCCTGGACAGCCCCTTATGGCTACACCTTC
CDR3aa: CASSSWTAPYGYTF
j_gene: TRBJ1-2
abundance: NA
v_gene: TRBV11-2
d_gene: NA

CDR3nt: TGCAGCGTTGTCTATACAGGTATGAACACTGAAGCTTTCTTT
CDR3aa: CSVVYTGMNTEAFF
j_gene: TRBJ1-1
abundance: NA
v_gene: TRBV29-1
d_gene: NA

CDR3nt: TGTGCCAGCAGCCCGCTGGGCGCTGAAGCTTTCTTT
CDR3aa: CASSPLGAEAFF
j_gene: TRBJ1-1
abundance: NA
v_gene: TRBV6-5
d_gene: NA